This T cell receptor (beta chain) stems from a study of cytomegalovirus exposure and HLA in healthy donors. The primer mix had 60 Vbeta and 13 Jbeta primers. The protocol was immunoSEQ multiplex PCR, while the TCRdb copy is restricted to in-frame clones and leaves out a portion. This sample contains 80,000 to 100,000 clones. J lost 2 bases, V lost 5 bases, and 3 bases had no gene match. This CDR3 spans 15 amino acids. Looked up from germline, CDR1 is LNHDA and CDR2 is SQIVND (reference sequence). This TCR was recovered from a woman aged 25 to 39 in good health and CMV-seronegative. This sequence joins TRBV19 and TRBJ2-2; 9 bases line up with TRBD1. The material sequenced was PBMCs. The CDR3 bases are TGTGCCAGTAGTTGGACAGGGGCCAACACCGGGGAGCTGTTTTTT. It translates to CASSWTGANTGELFF.